The 9 T cell receptor beta chains below were found in one sample sequenced in a study of T cells expressing NK-cell markers. TCRdb derives one entry per CDR3 protein from the 5' RACE reads, leaving out DNA. This table lists 250,000 to 300,000 distinct CDR3 sequences. The sequenced material came from blood T cells: a sorted CD56 or NKG2C T cell subset, CD4+ or CD8+ T cells, or bulk PBMC T cells (not recorded which). These receptors were obtained from a woman aged 18 to 75 in good health.

This chain uses TRBV5-1 with TRBJ2-1; the TRBD2 assignment by TCRdb is unverifiable without DNA. The CDR3 covers 15 residues. Per germline, CDR1 SGHRS and CDR2 YFSETQ. CDR3 in amino acids: CASSRDYLSYNEQFF.

The CDR3 loop reads CASSLLGQGKDGYTF. This chain connects TRBV7-9 to TRBJ1-2; TCRdb picks TRBD1, but there is no DNA to check that call. Germline V gives CDR1 SEHNR, CDR2 FQNEAQ (reference sequence). There are 15 residues in the CDR3.

The chain joins TRBV7-8 to TRBJ1-4; TCRdb reports TRBD1, a call that lacks DNA to check it against. The germline V gene has CDR1 SGHVS and CDR2 FQNEAQ. The CDR3 extends over 15 amino acids. CDR3 sequence reads: CASSAPGQGFEKLFF.

The V and J genes are TRBV29-1 and TRBJ2-5; TCRdb's D call, TRBD1, is unchecked because there is no DNA. CDR3 length equals 12 residues. Germline lookup yields CDR1 SQVTM and CDR2 ANQGSEA. The CDR3 loop is CSVLGGAETQYF.

The chain combines TRBV7-9 with TRBJ2-1; TCRdb lists TRBD2, though no DNA is available to test this call. The CDR3 sequence is 16 residues long. Germline CDR1 is SEHNR and CDR2 is FQNEAQ (reference sequence). The CDR3: CASSRSRAGINNEQFF. The whole variable domain, remainder taken from reference TRBV7-9 and TRBJ2-1, is DTGVSQNPRHKITKRGQNVTFRCDPISEHNRLYWYRQTLGQGPEFLTYFQNEAQLEKSRLLSDRFSAERPKGSFSTLEIQRTEQGDSAMYLCASSRSRAGINNEQFFGPGTRLTVL.

CDR3 loop: CSVISGPNQPQHF. The chain couples TRBV20-1 to TRBJ1-5; the TCRdb D gene call, TRBD1, has no DNA to confirm it. Per the germline V gene, CDR1 is DFQATT and CDR2 is SNEGSKA (reference sequence). This CDR3 has 13 residues.

The chain combines TRBV6-5 with TRBJ2-7; TCRdb picks TRBD2, but there is no DNA to check that call. This CDR3 spans 14 amino acids. Germline V lookup: CDR1 MNHEY, CDR2 SVGAGI. The CDR3 is CASSYGARRLEQYF.

The gene calls are TRBV12-3 or TRBV12-4 and TRBJ2-2; TCRdb designates TRBD1, a call that cannot be tested without DNA. This CDR3 is built from 15 residues. The CDR3 sequence: CASSPRTGGTGELFF.

The rearrangement joins TRBV18 to TRBJ1-5. There are 12 residues in the CDR3. In germline, CDR1 is KGHSH, CDR2 LQKENI. The CDR3 here is CASSSNYQPQHF.